The table lists the clone carrying this TCR beta chain with many counts. This record comes from a study of patients and donors after allogeneic stem cell transplantation. Trimming stripped 2 bases from V and 0 bases from J, with 7 bases between. CDR3 size: 14 residues. The germline CDR1 and CDR2 sequences are MNHNS and SASEGT. TCRdb re-called the RT-PCR reads with MiXCR, one entry per CDR3 protein. The table has about 87,000 distinct CDR3 sequences, roughly 5.2% seen once. This clonotype originated in a human donor who was either an allogeneic HSCT recipient or a stem cell or donor lymphocyte infusion donor (not recorded which). It is not recorded whose cells these are; they may come from a transplant donor. This chain joins TRBV6-1 and TRBJ1-2, with D perhaps TRBD1 (5 bases). The sample consisted of blood, either unsorted or a sorted T cell fraction (not recorded which). The CDR3 spells CASSELGPNYGYTF. The CDR3 nucleotides read TGTGCCAGCAGTGAATTGGGGCCTAACTATGGCTACACCTTC.